This T cell receptor (beta chain) was identified during a study of blood T cells in healthy people across ages (dated by TCRdb to between 2015 and 2016). In terms of the full investigation: In model experiments, template switching captured about one uniquely barcoded TCR beta cDNA molecule for every two T cells. To track age-related changes in TCR beta repertoire diversity, the study relied on deep sequencing normalized with unique cDNA molecular identifiers. Donors were grouped into four age groups: young (average 16 years), middle-aged (around 39), aged (62) and long-lived (about 82). Using the same blood draw, the study looked at two additional independent replicas of 1 million unique cDNA reads for two donors, one aged 18 to 29 and the other aged 80 or older. Here is what the overall study found, with its caveats: Compared with the aged group, more naive CD4+ T cells, fewer expanded clones and increased TCR diversity were shown by the long-lived group, suggesting age selection. Bulk unsorted PBMC profiling prevented conclusive comparison of naive and antigen-experienced compartments. As age increased, observed TCR beta diversity per million T cells dropped in a roughly linear way, and a significant reduction was already evident by age about 40. Estimates of total diversity based on one million sequenced T cells were regarded as lower bounds and as underestimates. A strong correlation was found between observed TCR beta diversity and the percentage of naive T cells measured by flow cytometry. The CMV infection status of donors was not known, potentially confounding age-related changes in expanded clonotypes.

On this clonotype itself: No antigen is known for it. The record has no base qualities; no much larger clone is one base away.

Library preparation was by 5' RACE. For sequencing, an Illumina HiSeq 2500 was employed. A second about 7 to 11 cycle PCR used a sample-barcoded 5' primer and a J-beta primer mix. A unique molecular identifier was introduced onto each TCR beta cDNA molecule by a template-switch 5' adaptor carrying 12 random nucleotides. Each sample yielded at least 2.5 million CDR3-containing paired-end reads. First-strand cDNA was synthesized from all RNA with the Mint cDNA synthesis kit, primed by a TRBC-specific oligonucleotide. All cDNA was treated with uracil-DNA glycosylase and then went through a first 18-cycle PCR with the universal primers M1SS and BC2_uni_R. The authors processed their data as follows. For normalization, 1 million high-quality reads were randomly selected from each sample, with every read carrying a distinct molecular identifier. Instead of being binned into consensus sequences, reads with shared molecular identifiers were discarded. MiTCR, run with a Q25 quality threshold and the strictest error-elimination algorithm, handled CDR3 identification, clonotype clustering and error correction. A nonparametric unseen species model with Euler transformation was used to estimate a lower bound on total TCR beta diversity. The public sequencing data were trimmed at Q25 with fastp and processed into clonotypes with MiXCR by TCRdb, which kept only in-frame beta chains. Entries that share a CDR3 protein sequence are merged under the most common genes and DNA. The V and J calls here are based on TCRdb, not the publication. Present in this sample are around 1,000,000 distinct CDR3 sequences, approximately 26% of which were seen just once. The ten largest clones take up 0.75% of the sample.

Systemically healthy Caucasian individuals from Russia, 35 to 50 in total and aged roughly 6 to 100 years, were included as donors. Approximately 10 milliliters of peripheral blood were collected from each donor into EDTA-treated Vacutainer tubes. Ficoll-Paque density-gradient centrifugation was used to isolate PBMCs, with at least 7 million obtained per sample. Trizol reagent was used to extract total RNA from PBMCs, with at least 5 micrograms per sample. For every donor, an aliquot of PBMCs went through flow cytometry to measure the percentages of naive CD45RAhigh/CD27high T cells. Separately, the same data were catalogued under a study of T cells of mothers and their children. Reported in the second study: Nine systemically healthy Caucasian individuals served as donors, namely three mothers together with their six children. cDNA synthesis consumed the entire amount of extracted RNA, loaded at approximately 1.5 ug RNA in each 15 ul reaction. In the second PCR, the M1S primer introduced both the sample barcodes and 2-4 random nucleotides. Each mother yielded over 8.5 million TCR beta CDR3 reads and each child 3 million to 3.5 million reads. Thymic selection similarly shapes TCR recombination output in related and unrelated pairs, with minor effect from inherited differences. Normalized repertoire overlap was always slightly but never significantly higher in related than unrelated mother-child pairs. Persistent microchimeric T cell clones were not detected, at a sensitivity of 85 to 100 clones per million clonotypes. To look for features that set related mother-child pairs apart from unrelated individuals, the researchers ran deep NGS to compare the TCR beta repertoires of mothers and children. Mothers averaged around 40 +/- 4 years of age and children averaged approximately 11 +/- 4 years. After adapter ligation with NEBNext reagents, the libraries were sequenced on Illumina HiSeq 2000 with 100+100 nt paired-end reads. To prevent cross-contamination, the mother and child libraries were prepared one month apart and sequenced in separate runs. For each donor, between about 500,000 and 2,100,000 distinct TCR beta clonotypes were identified. Naive TCR beta clonotypes were estimated from low-frequency clonotypes matched to each donor's FACS-determined naive share, without sorting.

Sequenced sample: blood. This receptor was taken from a girl aged 2-10 years in good health.

The nucleotide sequence is TGTGCCAGCAACGGAGGGGACGGTATTGCTGAAGCTTTCTTT. Translated, it gives CASNGGDGIAEAFF. Here the chain combines TRBV9 and TRBJ1-1; the D region possibly corresponds to TRBD1 (5 bases align). Per the germline V gene, SGDLS is the CDR1 and YYNGEE is the CDR2. Measured from the cysteine to the phenylalanine, the CDR3 is 14 residues long. Left in the record is the CDR3 DNA by itself, 42 bases read in frame from the first base. The germline ends are 18 bases apart after V is trimmed by 6 bases and J by 6 bases.